Following are 23 T cell receptor beta chains from one sample sequenced in a study of blood T cell repertoires in COVID-19. Here immunoSEQ multiplex PCR was the method, and the copy in TCRdb shows in-frame clones only, minus some. The table records 140,000 to 150,000 clones, roughly 80% of them present only once. Sequenced: peripheral blood. The receptors shown here come from a man aged 45-60 years with acute or convalescent COVID-19.

This chain links TRBV2 with TRBJ1-1, with TRBD1 matching over 7 bases. The V gene end was trimmed by 3 bases and the J gene end by 0 bases; junction bases not matched to a gene: 10. Germline lookup yields CDR1 SNHLY and CDR2 FYNNEI. The CDR3 is made up of 17 amino acids. This CDR3 is CASSDRPGQLMNTEAFF. CDR3 coding DNA: TGTGCCAGCAGTGACAGGCCGGGACAGCTTATGAACACTGAAGCTTTCTTT.

The chain joins TRBV25-1 to TRBJ1-6, with 7 nucleotides matching TRBD1. Germline CDR1 and CDR2: MGHDK and SYGVNS. CDR3 length equals 15 residues. Trimming removed 3 bases from V and 9 bases from J; junction bases left unmatched: 8. This chain's CDR3 is CASSDLRDSFSPLHF. Written as DNA, the CDR3 is TGTGCCAGCAGTGATCTCCGGGACAGCTTTTCACCCCTCCACTTT. The full variable domain, with the rest looked up from reference TRBV25-1 and TRBJ1-6, is EADIYQTPRYLVIGTGKKITLECSQTMGHDKMYWYQQDPGMELHLIHYSYGVNSTEKGDLSSESTVSRIRTEHFPLTLESARPSHTSQYLCASSDLRDSFSPLHFGNGTRLTVT.

The rearrangement uses TRBV7-4 and TRBJ1-5; tentative D call: TRBD1 (5 bases). Germline CDR1 is SGHVT and CDR2 is SQSDAQ. This CDR3 comprises 17 residues. V lost 5 bases to trimming and J lost 0 bases, with 17 bases between them. CDR3 loop: CASSHMGGEYSNQPQHF. DNA of the CDR3: TGTGCCAGCAGCCATATGGGGGGAGAATATAGCAATCAGCCCCAGCATTTT.

This clone was seen more than once but under ten times. The chain uses TRBV5-6 and TRBJ1-2; 8 bases are a match to TRBD1. Unmatched junction bases numbered 9, after V lost 5 bases and J lost 3 bases. Germline CDR1 is SGHDT and CDR2 is YYEEEE. The CDR3 covers 15 residues. The CDR3 bases are TGTGCCAGCAGGCCCCTGGACAGGGAGGACTATGGCTACACCTTC. The encoded protein is CASRPLDREDYGYTF.

The CDR3 region has the DNA TGTGCCAGCAGCCACCGGGACAGGGACTATAATTCACCCCTCCACTTT. Amino acid sequence: CASSHRDRDYNSPLHF. The gene calls are TRBV9 and TRBJ1-6, with TRBD1 identical over 9 bases. The V gene end was trimmed by 4 bases and the J gene end by 3 bases; junction bases not matched to a gene: 5. The CDR3 extends over 16 amino acids. Germline V gene lookup returns CDR1 SGDLS and CDR2 YYNGEE.

This clone was picked up a small number of times. The chain uses TRBV14 and TRBJ1-4; D is unresolved. There are 12 residues in the CDR3. V dropped 0 bases and J dropped 8 bases, with 4 bases sitting between them. The germline CDR1 and CDR2 sequences are SGHDN and FVKESK. The CDR3 nucleotides are TGTGCCAGCAGCCAAGACGGGGAAAAACTGTTTTTT. Amino acids: CASSQDGEKLFF.

This clone has a single count. The CDR3 here is CASSRTSGGSGDNEQFF. The CDR3 bases are TGTGCCAGCAGCAGGACTAGCGGGGGGTCGGGAGACAATGAGCAGTTCTTC. The chain links TRBV7-6 to TRBJ2-1; 14 positions agree with TRBD2. The ends lost 5 bases at V and 5 bases at J; junction bases unmatched: 8. Germline V gene sequence: CDR1 SGHVS, CDR2 FNYEAQ. The CDR3 consists of 17 residues.

The chain carries TRBV3-1 (or the pseudogene TRBV3-2) and TRBJ1-5, with unresolved D. The germline V gene has CDR1 LGHDT and CDR2 YNNKEL (reference sequence). The CDR3 extends over 13 amino acids. The germline V and J ends were trimmed by 2 bases and 4 bases, with 6 bases remaining between them. CDR3 nucleotide sequence: TGTGCCAGCAGCCAAAGTCAGAATCAGCCCCAGCATTTT. The encoded protein is CASSQSQNQPQHF.

This clone was observed a handful of times. The chain uses TRBV10-3 and TRBJ2-3, with 9 positions matching TRBD2. CDR1 is ENHRY and CDR2 is SYGVKD in the germline V gene. The ends lost 7 bases at V and 1 base at J; junction bases unmatched: 12. CDR3 size: 17 residues. The CDR3 DNA reads as TGTGCCATCACCGATATTTTTAGCGGGGGAGGCACAGATACGCAGTATTTT. Encoded protein: CAITDIFSGGGTDTQYF.

The V and J genes are TRBV10-3 and TRBJ2-1; no firm D call. Germline V gives CDR1 ENHRY, CDR2 SYGVKD. Trimming took off 4 bases at V and 6 bases at J, with 16 bases between the two ends. CDR3 size: 15 residues. The CDR3 region has the DNA TGTGCCATCAGTGGGGTTGGCTCCCGAGGCAATGAGCAGTTCTTC. The encoded protein is CAISGVGSRGNEQFF.

This chain connects TRBV5-1 to TRBJ1-5, with D tentatively TRBD1 (6 bases). Germline CDR1 and CDR2: SGHRS and YFSETQ. Trimming pared 0 bases from V and 5 bases from J, leaving 6 bases between. The CDR3 is 13 amino acids. The CDR3 protein is CASSLGQDQPQHF. The CDR3 bases are TGCGCCAGCAGCTTGGGACAGGATCAGCCCCAGCATTTT.

In regard to this clone: Within the sample, other DNA sequences also encode this same CDR3. V and J are TRBV5-1 and TRBJ2-5, with 12 bases matching TRBD1. CDR3 length: 15 residues. V dropped 3 bases and J dropped 5; count of bases not matched to a gene: 5. In germline, CDR1 is SGHRS, CDR2 YFSETQ. CDR3: CASSWGQGAMETQYF. CDR3 sequence (DNA): TGCGCCAGCAGCTGGGGACAGGGGGCGATGGAGACCCAGTACTTC.

The gene calls are TRBV18 and TRBJ1-2, with 7 bases that match TRBD1. Germline V CDR1 and CDR2: KGHSH, LQKENI. The length of the CDR3 is 14 residues. V gave up 2 bases and J gave up 4 bases; unmatched junction bases: 4. The CDR3 spells CASSPGTDRYGYTF. CDR3 nucleotides: TGTGCCAGCTCACCAGGGACAGATCGCTATGGCTACACCTTC. The full variable domain, rest sourced from reference TRBV18 and TRBJ1-2, is NAGVMQNPRHLVRRRGQEARLRCSPMKGHSHVYWYRQLPEEGLKFMVYLQKENIIDESGMPKERFSAEFPKEGPSILRIQQVVRGDSAAYFCASSPGTDRYGYTFGSGTRLTVV.

The chain is built from TRBV12-3 or TRBV12-4 and TRBJ2-5; weak D call: TRBD2 (6 bases). The CDR3 loop spans 13 amino acids. Trimming stripped 5 bases from V and 2 bases from J, with 9 bases between. CDR3 protein: CASSRTTQETQYF. CDR3 DNA sequence: TGTGCCAGCAGTCGGACTACTCAAGAGACCCAGTACTTC.

The V call is TRBV3-1 (or the pseudogene TRBV3-2), the J call TRBJ2-1; the match to TRBD1 covers 9 bases. This CDR3 has 13 amino acids. Looked up from germline, CDR1 is LGHDT and CDR2 is YNNKEL (reference sequence). V was pared by 6 bases and J by 7 bases, with 4 bases of the junction left unmatched. CDR3 in amino acids: CASRRTGVNEQFF. The CDR3 nucleotides are TGTGCCAGCAGAAGGACAGGGGTGAATGAGCAGTTCTTC.

This clone was found a few times. The chain couples TRBV5-1 to TRBJ1-2; a possible D gene is TRBD1 (6 bases). Germline loops: CDR1 SGHRS, CDR2 YFSETQ. This CDR3 contains 14 residues. The V end was cut by 1 base, the J end by 6 bases, with 13 bases between. For the CDR3, the DNA is TGCGCCAGCAGCTTGACACCAGGGGATAATGGCTACACCTTC. Its translation: CASSLTPGDNGYTF.

This chain links TRBV12-3 or TRBV12-4 with TRBJ2-2, with D possibly TRBD1 on 6 matching bases. CDR3 length: 12 residues. Trimming took 6 bases from V and 5 from J, leaving 7 bases between them. CDR3 protein: CASSRGTGELFF. In DNA, the CDR3 is TGTGCCAGCAGCAGGGGTACCGGGGAGCTGTTTTTT.

V and J are TRBV21-1 and TRBJ1-3; the table assigns TRBD1, which was not confirmed against the DNA. TRBV21-1 is tagged as a pseudogene. This CDR3 contains 17 residues. Written as DNA, the CDR3 is TGTGCCAGCAGCAATGGAGGGACAGACCTCTCTGGAAACACCATATATTTT. This encodes CASSNGGTDLSGNTIYF.

V gene TRBV5-8 combines with J gene TRBJ1-2, with a tentative D call TRBD1 (6 bases). The CDR3 runs 18 residues. Germline V gives CDR1 SGHTS, CDR2 YDEGEE. The germline V and J ends were trimmed by 2 bases and 2 bases, with 22 bases remaining between them. CDR3 DNA: TGTGCCAGCAGCTTTCAGAACAGGGACGGGAAGCGAAACTATGGCTACACCTTC. The encoded protein is CASSFQNRDGKRNYGYTF.

The genes are TRBV3-1 (or the pseudogene TRBV3-2) and TRBJ2-3; TRBD2 matches at 8 bases. Germline CDR1 reads LGHDT; CDR2 reads YNNKEL (reference sequence). This CDR3 has 18 residues. Unmatched junction bases numbered 15, after V lost 1 base and J lost 6 bases. CDR3 DNA: TGTGCCAGCAGCCAAGTGGTAAGAGACGGGGGGGCCCCCGATACGCAGTATTTT. It encodes CASSQVVRDGGAPDTQYF.

This clone has a single count. The rearrangement links TRBV30 to TRBJ2-2, with D perhaps TRBD1 (6 bases). The V gene lost 2 bases and the J gene lost 4 bases, with 14 bases spanning the gap. The germline gives CDR1 GTSNPN, CDR2 SVGIG (reference sequence). The CDR3 extends over 15 amino acids. Here the CDR3 DNA reads TGTGCCTGGAGTCGTCAGGGGATGGGCACCGGGGAGCTGTTTTTT. This translates into CAWSRQGMGTGELFF. The complete variable domain, with remaining parts taken from reference TRBV30 and TRBJ2-2, reads SQTIHQWPATLVQPVGSPLSLECTVEGTSNPNLYWYRQAAGRGLQLLFYSVGIGQISSEVPQNLSASRPQDRQFILSSKKLLLSDSGFYLCAWSRQGMGTGELFFGEGSRLTVL.

V usage is TRBV9 and J usage is TRBJ2-2; TRBD2 aligns across 12 bases. There are 16 residues in the CDR3. The junction had 8 bases not matched to a gene; V was cut back by 4 bases and J by 7 bases. CDR1 is SGDLS, CDR2 YYNGEE, per germline. CDR3 nucleotides: TGTGCCAGCAGCCTTCTAGCGGGGGGGCTCGGCGGGGAGCTGTTTTTT. Translation: CASSLLAGGLGGELFF.

The chain joins TRBV9 to TRBJ2-1, with a tentative D call TRBD1 (6 bases). The CDR3 has 15 residues. The V end was cut by 0 bases, the J end by 3 bases, with 10 bases between. Germline V gene lookup returns CDR1 SGDLS and CDR2 YYNGEE. As DNA, the CDR3 is TGTGCCAGCAGCGTAGAACTCAGGGGCTACAATGAGCAGTTCTTC. Protein product: CASSVELRGYNEQFF.